Presented here are 17 T cell receptor beta chains from one specimen sequenced in a study of neurological immune-mediated disorders. TCRdb re-analysed the 5' RACE reads in MiXCR, keeping a single row per CDR3 protein. The sample gives 30,000 to 40,000 distinct CDR3 sequences, 11% of which show up once; roughly 3.7% is in the top ten. Time point noted: technical triplicate 1. Sample: PBMCs. All receptors derive from a man in his 60s with HTLV-1-associated myelopathy (HAM/TSP).

This clonotype was seen at least ten times. The genes are TRBV5-6 and TRBJ2-7; 7 bases line up with TRBD1. In germline, CDR1 is SGHDT, CDR2 YYEEEE. V gave up 5 bases and J gave up 8 bases; unmatched junction bases: 16. The CDR3 has 15 amino acids. The CDR3 nucleotides are TGTGCCAGCAGGCCACCGGGAACAGGGGCCCACAAGCAGTACTTC. Its protein is CASRPPGTGAHKQYF.

The table lists this clonotype with many counts. The chain joins TRBV5-1 to TRBJ2-7; TRBD1 is a possible D gene (6 bases). CDR1 and CDR2 from the germline V gene are SGHRS and YFSETQ. The V end lost 5 bases, the J end lost 0 bases, and 12 bases lay between the germline ends. There are 14 residues in the CDR3. The CDR3: CASSLTGSSYEQYF. Here the CDR3 DNA reads TGCGCCAGCAGTTTAACAGGGAGCTCCTACGAGCAGTACTTC.

Ten or more counts support this clonotype. The chain carries TRBV24-1 and TRBJ2-3; D ambiguous. The CDR3 loop spans 14 amino acids. The germline V gene encodes CDR1 KGHDR and CDR2 SFDVKD. V shed 4 bases and J shed 0 bases, with 7 bases lying between them. The CDR3 DNA reads as TGTGCCACCAGTGACCGCGACAGCACAGATACGCAGTATTTT. It encodes CATSDRDSTDTQYF.

This clonotype was seen repeatedly, ten times or more. The rearrangement links TRBV7-9 to TRBJ2-7, with TRBD1 matching over 8 bases. The CDR3 length is 15 residues. Trimming removed 3 bases from V and 0 bases from J; junction bases left unmatched: 4. Germline V gives CDR1 SEHNR, CDR2 FQNEAQ (reference sequence). As DNA, the CDR3 is TGTGCCAGCAGCTTGGGACAGGCCAACTCCTACGAGCAGTACTTC. Amino acid sequence: CASSLGQANSYEQYF.

The V call is TRBV18, the J call TRBJ2-3, with D perhaps TRBD2 (6 bases). Per the germline V gene, CDR1 is KGHSH and CDR2 is LQKENI. V lost 1 base, J lost 6 bases, and 8 bases lay in between. This CDR3 contains 13 residues. In DNA, the CDR3 is TGTGCCAGCTCACCACGAGGAGGGGATACGCAGTATTTT. It codes for CASSPRGGDTQYF. The full variable domain, rest sourced from reference TRBV18 and TRBJ2-3, is NAGVMQNPRHLVRRRGQEARLRCSPMKGHSHVYWYRQLPEEGLKFMVYLQKENIIDESGMPKERFSAEFPKEGPSILRIQQVVRGDSAAYFCASSPRGGDTQYFGPGTRLTVL.

This clonotype was detected ten times or more. The chain has TRBV20-1 and TRBJ2-7; D unclear. The CDR3 consists of 12 residues. Germline V gene lookup returns CDR1 DFQATT and CDR2 SNEGSKA (reference sequence). V was shortened by 3 bases and J by 6 bases, with 12 bases between the two germline ends. For the CDR3, the DNA is TGCAGTGCTAGGGATGGGGTTTTCGAGCAGTACTTC. Amino acid sequence: CSARDGVFEQYF.

This clonotype was detected many times. The chain carries TRBV5-8 and TRBJ2-7, with D possibly being TRBD2 (5 bases). The V end was cut by 2 bases, the J end by 3 bases, with 6 bases between. Germline V gene lookup returns CDR1 SGHTS and CDR2 YDEGEE. The CDR3 loop spans 12 amino acids. CDR3 sequence reads: CASSFGNYEQYF. In nucleotides, the CDR3 is TGTGCCAGCAGCTTCGGGAACTACGAGCAGTACTTC.

This clonotype was picked up many times. The chain is built from TRBV5-6 and TRBJ1-1; 8 positions match TRBD1. Germline V gene data show CDR1 as SGHDT and CDR2 as YYEEEE. This CDR3 has 12 amino acids. Trimming at V came to 5 bases and at J to 11 bases, leaving 8 bases not matched to a gene. CDR3 region: CASSSDRVVAFF. The CDR3 coding sequence is TGTGCCAGCAGTTCGGACAGGGTAGTGGCTTTCTTT.

In this sample, this clonotype turned up many times. The V and J genes are TRBV10-3 and TRBJ2-2; 10 bases are shared with TRBD2. J was trimmed by 0 bases and V by 4 bases; bases with no gene match: 2. Germline CDR1 and CDR2: ENHRY and SYGVKD. This CDR3 contains 16 residues. For the CDR3, the DNA is TGTGCCATCAGTGGGACTAGCGGATCGAACACCGGGGAGCTGTTTTTT. It codes for CAISGTSGSNTGELFF.

This clonotype came up a few times. The germline gene is not matched at one end of the junction; a read error may be the cause. The chain has TRBV19 and TRBJ2-6, with 8 bases fitting TRBD1. Per germline, CDR1 LNHDA and CDR2 SQIVND (reference sequence). The CDR3 contains 16 residues. The CDR3 loop is CASRRTGKSAANVLTF. Here the CDR3 DNA reads TGTGCCAGTAGGCGGACAGGGAAGTCTGCGGCCAACGTCCTGACTTTC.

At least ten counts were recorded for this clonotype. The CDR3, as DNA: TGTGCCAGCAGCGTTACGGGAGGGAACACCGGGGAGCTGTTTTTT. It yields the protein CASSVTGGNTGELFF. This chain uses TRBV9 with TRBJ2-2; 7 bases are shared with TRBD2. This CDR3 spans 15 amino acids. The germline gives CDR1 SGDLS, CDR2 YYNGEE. V lost 2 bases and J lost 1; bases outside the gene matches: 2.

This clonotype was found many times. The chain uses TRBV20-1 and TRBJ2-7; D may correspond to TRBD1 or TRBD2 (6 bases each). This CDR3 is built from 13 residues. V was trimmed by 6 bases and J by 1 base, leaving 13 bases between them. Looked up from germline, CDR1 is DFQATT and CDR2 is SNEGSKA (reference sequence). The CDR3 loop reads CSASQGGSYEQYF. DNA for the CDR3: TGCAGTGCCTCACAGGGAGGATCCTACGAGCAGTACTTC.

This clonotype was recorded at least ten times. The rearrangement uses TRBV20-1 and TRBJ1-2; D might be TRBD1 (5 bases). The CDR3 runs to 11 residues. The V gene's germline CDR1 is DFQATT and CDR2 SNEGSKA (reference sequence). The ends were cut back, 5 bases at V and 4 bases at J, with 8 bases in the middle. CDR3 bases: TGCAGTGCTGGGGGGGGCTATGGCTACACCTTC. It encodes CSAGGGYGYTF.

The chain employs TRBV7-9 and TRBJ1-1; 7 bases match TRBD1. The CDR3 length is 13 residues. CDR1 and CDR2 (germline): SEHNR, FQNEAQ (reference sequence). V lost 7 bases to trimming and J lost 1 base; unmatched junction nucleotides: 3. CDR3 residues: CASTGQANTEAFF. The CDR3 bases are TGTGCCAGCACAGGACAGGCGAACACTGAAGCTTTCTTT.

This clonotype has at least ten counts. The chain is built from TRBV5-1 and TRBJ2-3; the D gene is possibly TRBD2 (5 bases). There are 14 residues in the CDR3. Trimming pared 4 bases from V and 6 bases from J, leaving 15 bases between. CDR1 and CDR2 from the germline V gene are SGHRS and YFSETQ. The CDR3 loop reads CASSQLGSTDTQYF. The CDR3 region has the DNA TGCGCCAGCAGCCAACTAGGTTCCACGGATACGCAGTATTTT.

This chain uses TRBV20-1 with TRBJ1-2, with 11 bases fitting TRBD1. Germline V gives CDR1 DFQATT, CDR2 SNEGSKA (reference sequence). CDR3 size: 14 residues. V lost 4 bases, J lost 5 bases, and 6 bases stayed unmatched. CDR3 sequence (DNA): TGCAGTGCTAAGCGGGACAGGGGGAGGTATGGCTACACCTTC. Its translation is CSAKRDRGRYGYTF.

This clonotype was recorded many times. This chain uses TRBV20-1 with TRBJ2-1; the match to TRBD2 covers 10 bases. V lost 0 bases and J lost 12; bases outside the gene matches: 8. CDR1 is DFQATT, CDR2 SNEGSKA, per germline (reference sequence). The CDR3 is 14 amino acids. The CDR3 DNA sequence: TGCAGTGCTAGAGAGGGACTAGCGTCAGGGACGCAGTTCTTC. It codes for CSAREGLASGTQFF.